The clone carrying this T cell receptor (beta chain) was seen many times. Deletions cut 5 bases from V and 0 bases from J, with 8 bases between. CDR3 size: 14 residues. Per the germline V gene, CDR1 is MNHNS and CDR2 is SASEGT. Thyroid ultrasound, orbital computed tomography, clinical symptoms, and serum thyroxine and TRAb underpinned diagnoses. This blood was taken when hyperthyroidism was first diagnosed, before any ophthalmopathy symptoms existed. This record belongs to a study of T cells in Graves' hyperthyroidism and ophthalmopathy. There were TCR beta CDR3 regions amplified from RNA transcripts. In the first-round RT-PCR of the TCR CDR3, the HTBI primer set was used. Using its own MiXCR run on the multiplex PCR reads, TCRdb lists one record per CDR3 protein. Altogether fewer than 200,000 distinct CDR3 sequences are present, about 9% being singletons, with the ten largest covering over 20%.

The chain recombines TRBV6-1 with TRBJ1-5; D is uncertain. The sample comprised blood. The origin of this receptor is a young woman with Graves' hyperthyroidism that later progressed to Graves' ophthalmopathy. The CDR3 region has the DNA TGTGCCAGCAGTTATCTGGGTAGCAATCAGCCCCAGCATTTT. As protein: CASSYLGSNQPQHF.